These 23 T cell receptor beta chains were all obtained from the same sample, sequenced in a study of T cell repertoires in cytomegalovirus infection (dated by TCRdb to between 2017 and 2020). The sample's treatment or condition label is to be understood as: in vitro stimulation with specific CMV peptide epitopes to enrich CMV-specific T cells. Which antigens these TCRs recognize remains unknown. The listed sequencing device is Illumina HiSeq 1500. In-frame beta chains were kept once TCRdb had trimmed the public reads at Q25 with fastp and called clones with MiXCR. Rows with a matching CDR3 protein are joined into one entry that keeps the most common DNA and genes. The sample table lists some 920,000 distinct CDR3 sequences, more than 25% of them with a count of one. Roughly an eighth of the sample is taken by the ten largest. The sequencing used cultured CD8+ T cells from PBMCs, collected from culture after CMV antigen stimulation. These TCRs come from a human donor in good health (CMV status not recorded). Some clones in this sample may be carry-over from other donors' samples.

To note about this clonotype: Compared with germline, one end of the junction differs, possibly owing to a read error. This chain connects TRBV7-9 to TRBJ1-3, with no clear D. Germline CDR1 reads SEHNR; CDR2 reads FQNEAQ (reference sequence). The CDR3 contains 15 residues. The CDR3 DNA sequence: TGTGCCAGCAGCTTCGTCCGACCCTCTGGAAACGCCATATATTTT. Translating it yields CASSFVRPSGNAIYF. Drawing the rest from reference TRBV7-9 and TRBJ1-3, the complete variable domain is DTGVSQNPRHKITKRGQNVTFRCDPISEHNRLYWYRQTLGQGPEFLTYFQNEAQLEKSRLLSDRFSAERPKGSFSTLEIQRTEQGDSAMYLCASSFVRPSGNAIYFGEGSWLTVV.

The chain joins TRBV23-1 to TRBJ2-7, with D possibly being TRBD1 or TRBD2 (6 bases each). TRBV23-1 is an ORF, with its function uncertain. This CDR3 is 15 amino acids long. V lost 7 bases, J lost 2 bases, and 18 bases lay in between. CDR3 coding DNA: TGCGCCAGCACTTCTTATGCGGGACACCCCTACGAGCAGTACGTC. It is translated as CASTSYAGHPYEQYV.

The chain carries TRBV28 and TRBJ1-5, with a weak D call TRBD1 (6 bases). This CDR3 region has 15 residues. Trimming shortened V by 3 bases and J by 2 bases, and 11 bases separated the two germline ends. CDR1 is MDHEN, CDR2 SYDVKM, per germline. The CDR3 DNA reads TGTGCCAGCAGTTTCCCAGGGGTCGGCAATCAGCCCCAGCATTTT. Its translation is CASSFPGVGNQPQHF.

The chain recombines TRBV23-1 with TRBJ2-7; tentatively, D is TRBD1 (6 bases). TRBV23-1 counts as an open reading frame of uncertain function. This CDR3 region has 16 residues. V lost 6 bases, J lost 0 bases, and 18 bases lay in between. The DNA for the CDR3 is TGCGCCAGCAGCCAAATCCTGCAGGGGCACTCCTACGAGCAGTACGTC. As protein: CASSQILQGHSYEQYV.

The chain has TRBV20-1 and TRBJ1-6; D is undetermined. The V gene lost 0 bases and the J gene lost 1 base, with 10 bases spanning the gap. The CDR3 covers 16 residues. Per germline, CDR1 DFQATT and CDR2 SNEGSKA (reference sequence). The CDR3 DNA reads as TGCAGTGCTAGAGAGGGTGTAACTTCCTATAATTCACCCCTCCACTTT. Translated: CSAREGVTSYNSPLHF.

V gene TRBV7-4 combines with J gene TRBJ2-5, with 7 bases matching TRBD1. The CDR3 contains 16 residues. CDR1 and CDR2 from the germline V gene are SGHVT and SQSDAQ. With 5 bases clipped from V and 5 bases from J, the junction kept 14 bases outside the gene matches. The CDR3 DNA follows: TGTGCCAGCAGCCACCTGATAGACAGGGTAGTGGAGACCCAGTACTTC. Its translation: CASSHLIDRVVETQYF.

This clonotype turned up a few times. The chain carries TRBV7-9 and TRBJ2-2; a weak D match, TRBD2 (5 bases). The CDR3 consists of 12 residues. CDR1 is SEHNR and CDR2 is FQNEAQ in the germline V gene (reference sequence). CDR3 DNA sequence: TGTGCGGGCAGGCGGGACACCGGGGAGCTGTTTTTT. Residues: CAGRRDTGELFF.

Comments on this clonotype: A much larger clonotype is one base distant, so this may be a read error. This chain uses TRBV3-1 with TRBJ1-1, with 7 bases matching TRBD1. There are 15 residues in the CDR3. Germline V gene sequence: CDR1 LGHDT, CDR2 YNNKEL (reference sequence). The ends lost 1 base at V and 1 base at J; junction bases unmatched: 3. CDR3 nucleotides: TGTGCCAGCAGCCAAGGGGCAGGGGGGAACACTGAAGCTTTCTTT. It specifies CASSQGAGGNTEAFF.

The DNA of the CDR3 is TGCAGTGCTCTGGACCCGTTGCTGGGTGGCTACACCTTC. Its protein is CSALDPLLGGYTF. V is TRBV20-1 and J is TRBJ1-2; D is unresolved. V lost 5 bases and J lost 7, with 17 bases in between. Per germline, CDR1 DFQATT and CDR2 SNEGSKA (reference sequence). This CDR3 is built from 13 residues.

This chain joins TRBV19 and TRBJ1-1; D is ambiguous. Germline V gene sequence: CDR1 LNHDA, CDR2 SQIVND (reference sequence). The CDR3 contains 14 residues. The V end was cut by 5 bases, the J end by 4 bases, with 14 bases between. CDR3 sequence: CASSERAVITEAFF. The CDR3, as DNA: TGTGCCAGTAGTGAAAGGGCCGTTATCACTGAAGCTTTCTTT.

This clonotype was counted a few times. This sequence joins TRBV4-1 and TRBJ2-5; 13 bases line up with TRBD2. Germline CDR1 is MGHRA and CDR2 is YSYEKL. The V gene end was trimmed by 3 bases and the J gene end by 2 bases; junction bases not matched to a gene: 12. There are 19 residues in the CDR3. The CDR3 sequence: CASSHQWTSGGGGQETQYF. CDR3 bases: TGCGCCAGCAGCCATCAATGGACTAGCGGGGGAGGGGGGCAAGAGACCCAGTACTTC.

The V call is TRBV25-1, the J call TRBJ1-2; 9 bases line up with TRBD1. The CDR3 consists of 14 residues. Germline lookup yields CDR1 MGHDK and CDR2 SYGVNS. Unmatched junction bases numbered 4, after V lost 8 bases and J lost 0 bases. CDR3 amino acids: CASLGTGSNYGYTF. CDR3 coding DNA: TGTGCCAGCCTGGGGACAGGGTCTAACTATGGCTACACCTTC.

V and J are TRBV27 and TRBJ1-1, with D hard to call. Trimming removed 5 bases from V and 0 bases from J, with 7 bases in between. This CDR3 is built from 13 residues. Germline V lookup: CDR1 MNHEY, CDR2 SMNVEV (reference sequence). The CDR3 region is CASSIQLNTEAFF. The DNA for the CDR3 is TGTGCCAGCAGTATACAGTTGAACACTGAAGCTTTCTTT.

This clonotype was seen more than once but under ten times. This chain links TRBV6-1 with TRBJ2-7; 7 positions agree with TRBD1. Germline V gene data show CDR1 as MNHNS and CDR2 as SASEGT. The CDR3 is made up of 17 amino acids. Trimming took 1 base from V and 2 from J; bases not matched to a gene: 11. The CDR3 loop is CASSEGYDRVFPYEQYF. The CDR3 nucleotides read TGTGCCAGCAGTGAAGGGTACGACAGGGTCTTTCCCTACGAGCAGTACTTC.

This clonotype has only a few counts. V usage is TRBV15 and J usage is TRBJ1-2; tentative D call: TRBD1 (5 bases). V lost 3 bases and J 7 bases, leaving 12 bases between the germline ends. Germline V gene sequence: CDR1 LNHNV, CDR2 YYDKDF (reference sequence). This CDR3 is built from 13 residues. CDR3 in amino acids: CATSSSRGAGYTF. The CDR3 region has the DNA TGTGCCACCAGCAGCAGCAGAGGGGCTGGCTACACCTTC.

The gene calls are TRBV6-5 and TRBJ2-2; unclear D gene. Germline lookup yields CDR1 MNHEY and CDR2 SVGAGI. The CDR3 loop spans 16 amino acids. The V and J ends lost 2 bases and 5 bases respectively, with 15 bases between them. CDR3 DNA sequence: TGTGCCAGCAGTTACGGTCCAGGCGCGTGGACCGGGGAGCTGTTTTTT. Translation gives CASSYGPGAWTGELFF.

This clonotype was picked up many times. The CDR3 spells CASSSPRTGPGEQYF. Here the CDR3 DNA reads TGTGCCAGCAGCTCCCCACGGACAGGCCCAGGCGAGCAGTACTTC. V usage is TRBV7-9 and J usage is TRBJ2-7, with 7 bases that match TRBD1. Trimming at V came to 4 bases and at J to 6 bases, leaving 12 bases not matched to a gene. The germline gives CDR1 SEHNR, CDR2 FQNEAQ (reference sequence). This CDR3 contains 15 residues.

CDR3 protein: CASSARTRNSNQPQHF. The CDR3 nucleotides are TGTGCCAGCAGTGCTCGGACACGAAATAGCAATCAGCCCCAGCATTTT. The chain recombines TRBV6-1 with TRBJ1-5, with D possibly matching TRBD1 (5 bases). CDR3 size: 16 residues. Trimming cost V 4 bases and J 0 bases, with 13 bases left between them. Looked up from germline, CDR1 is MNHNS and CDR2 is SASEGT.

This clonotype turned up a few times. The V and J genes are TRBV7-9 and TRBJ2-5, with 11 bases that match TRBD2. The germline CDR1 and CDR2 sequences are SEHNR and FQNEAQ (reference sequence). The junction had 7 bases not matched to a gene; V was cut back by 2 bases and J by 2 bases. The CDR3 has 17 amino acids. CDR3 sequence reads: CASSLTSSGGKQETQYF. The CDR3 DNA follows: TGTGCCAGCAGCTTAACATCTAGCGGGGGGAAACAAGAGACCCAGTACTTC.

This clonotype has just a few counts. The gene calls are TRBV6-8 and TRBJ1-2; the D gene is possibly TRBD1 (6 bases). CDR3 length equals 15 residues. V was clipped by 6 bases and J by 4 bases, with 18 bases between them. The germline CDR1 and CDR2 sequences are MNHGY and SAAAGT. The CDR3 region has the DNA TGTGCCAGCAGACTAATGGGGGGCGGGGGCTATGGCTACACCTTC. Its translation is CASRLMGGGGYGYTF.

The V call is TRBV6-1, the J call TRBJ2-7; 7 nucleotides match TRBD1. V lost 5 bases and J lost 3; bases outside the gene matches: 10. Germline lookup yields CDR1 MNHNS and CDR2 SASEGT. This CDR3 spans 15 amino acids. The CDR3, as DNA: TGTGCCAGCAGTTGGACAGGATCGTGGGTCTACGAGCAGTACGTC. Translated, it gives CASSWTGSWVYEQYV.

This clonotype was seen a handful of times. The rearrangement joins TRBV6-6 to TRBJ2-4, with D possibly being TRBD1 or TRBD2 (6 bases each). V was clipped by 9 bases and J by 2 bases, with 17 bases between them. The CDR3 covers 15 residues. The germline gives CDR1 MNHNY, CDR2 SVGAGI (reference sequence). CDR3 loop: CARRDWGLSKNIQYF. The CDR3 region has the DNA TGTGCCAGGAGGGACTGGGGGCTGTCCAAAAACATTCAGTACTTC.

This clonotype was seen repeatedly, ten times or more. CDR3 loop: CASSSYVRGLGLNTEAFF. In DNA form, the CDR3 reads TGTGCCAGCAGTTCTTACGTCAGGGGACTTGGCTTGAACACTGAAGCTTTCTTT. The chain links TRBV7-2 to TRBJ1-1, with D possibly matching TRBD1 (6 bases). Germline CDR1 SGHTA, CDR2 FQGNSA. CDR3 size: 18 residues. The germline V and J ends were trimmed by 6 bases and 0 bases, with 23 bases remaining between them.